This T cell receptor (beta chain) was sequenced in a study of control samples from healthy donors and cancer patients. Sequencing used immunoSEQ multiplex PCR; TCRdb keeps in-frame clones, though not all of them. The table lists more than 95,000 clones, 85% to 95% of them singletons. Germline CDR1 reads SGHTA; CDR2 reads FQGNSA. V lost 5 bases and J 9 bases, leaving 14 bases between the germline ends. CDR3 length equals 13 residues. The sample was blood. This clonotype was obtained from a man between 18 and 29 years old in good health. The chain links TRBV7-2 to TRBJ1-5; D possibly corresponds to TRBD1 (5 bases). The CDR3 DNA is TGTGCCAGCAGCCGGGGGGACTTTAGGCCCCAGCATTTT. Amino acids: CASSRGDFRPQHF.